This record covers a single TCR beta chain. Antigen unknown. The libraries were made with immunoSEQ version 4 in survey mode. Assay: immunoSEQ multiplex PCR; the TCRdb copy retains only in-frame clones and omits some. Found here are 35,000 to 40,000 clones, roughly 87% of them singletons; the top ten hold 1.3%. These data belong to a study of persistence of HIV-infected CD4 T cells. Study information: Median time on suppressive ART was about 8 years. Anti-CD3/anti-CD28 stimulation activated a higher proportion of cells than antigen stimulation, with lower memory fraction.

Nonspecific anti-CD3/anti-CD28 bead stimulation represents the broad CD4+ T cell repertoire. Sorting selected CD4+ T cells upregulating both CD40 ligand and CD69. This CDR3 spans 14 amino acids. Germline-derived CDR1 and CDR2 are MGHDK and SYGVNS. V lost 4 bases, J lost 0 bases, and 9 bases lay in between. V and J are TRBV25-1 and TRBJ1-1, with no clear D. The sequencing here drew on CD4+ T cells sorted from PBMCs after approximately 20-hour stimulation, taken from a patient who received antiretroviral therapy. The sequence was obtained from an adult man with HIV who was CMV-seropositive. The CDR3 protein is CASSVGLVNTEAFF. The CDR3 DNA reads as TGTGCCAGCAGTGTCGGCCTGGTGAACACTGAAGCTTTCTTT.